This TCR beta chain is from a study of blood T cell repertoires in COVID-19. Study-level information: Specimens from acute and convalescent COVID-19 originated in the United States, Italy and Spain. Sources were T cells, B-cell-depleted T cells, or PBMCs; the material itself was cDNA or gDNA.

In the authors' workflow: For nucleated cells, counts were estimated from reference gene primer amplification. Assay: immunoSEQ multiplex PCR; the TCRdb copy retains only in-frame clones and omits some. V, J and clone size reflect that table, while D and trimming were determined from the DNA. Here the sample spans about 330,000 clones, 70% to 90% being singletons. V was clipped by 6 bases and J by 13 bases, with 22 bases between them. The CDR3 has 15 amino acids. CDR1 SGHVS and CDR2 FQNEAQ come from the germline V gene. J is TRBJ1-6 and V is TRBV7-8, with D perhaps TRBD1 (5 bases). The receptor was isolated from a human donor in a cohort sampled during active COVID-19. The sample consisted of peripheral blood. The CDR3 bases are TGTGCCAGCAGTCCTTACCAGGGTGCACAGGTCCCCCTCCACTTT. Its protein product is CASSPYQGAQVPLHF.